The entry that follows covers one T cell receptor (beta chain) sequence. No antigen is known for it. No much larger clone exists at a distance of one base, and base qualities are not known. Healthy HIV-negative adults with no recently reported acute infections or vaccinations were included as donors. Only Caucasian adults living in Nashville, Tennessee, USA were represented among the donors. CD4+ T cells were enriched by magnetic negative selection; naive cells were then positively selected on CD45RA, and the negative fraction formed the memory subset. After blood collection by leukapheresis, PBMCs were isolated using Ficoll-Histopaque density gradient centrifugation and then cryopreserved in the vapor phase of liquid nitrogen. Analytical flow cytometry was used to check the purity and quantity of every magnetically sorted T cell population. Genomic DNA was isolated from each sorted fraction and quantified by UV absorbance on a Nanodrop 2000c.

Inclusive of the bounding cysteine and phenylalanine, the CDR3 is 16 residues long. Kept here is only the CDR3 DNA, which spans 48 bases and is read in frame from base 1. For this chain, trimming is 4 bases at the V end and 3 bases at the J end, and the number of junction bases without a gene match is 10. Sequences SGHRS (CDR1) and YFSETQ (CDR2) are obtained from the germline V gene. This sample stems from a study of shared clonotypes between healthy human individuals (dated by TCRdb to the early 2020s). For the wider study: The cohort included a few men and a couple of women between 18 and 49 years of age. Leukapheresis yielded between about 0.94 and 9.5 billion PBMCs per donor. To increase sequencing depth and limit assay-specific biases, TCR repertoire library preparation and sequencing were carried out by different laboratories using diverse techniques. To estimate repertoire size and how much clonotype sharing occurs between individuals, the study deeply sequenced the blood TCR repertoires of roughly 5 healthy adults. For each donor, CD4 naive and CD4 memory were each run on three plates, CD8 naive on two plates, and CD8 memory on one plate. Results the study describes overall, beyond this receptor: Compared with non-shared clonotypes, the clonotypes found in all four sorted-subset donors had higher generation probabilities. Incomplete sequencing was indicated by rarefaction of sorted-subset datasets, despite the large sequencing depth. Sampling was limited to blood, and TCR repertoires in tissue likely differ from TCR repertoires in blood. Sharing across a few donors was observed for around 5% of naive CD4, 3% to 3.5% of naive CD8, 2.3% of memory CD4, and about 0.38% of memory CD8 clonotypes. Larger estimated clonotype richness was generally found for naive subsets than for memory subsets. Pairwise subsampling led to the expectation that sequencing depth would affect the degree of clonotype sharing among donors. The genetic and exposure-history diversity represented was limited by the small number of donors.

Using the deep immunoSEQ assay, multiplex PCR amplified TCR CDR3 regions from genomic DNA. For each cell subset, the extracted genomic DNA was distributed evenly across all wells of several immunoSEQ 96-well plates, and each plate served as one replicate. For sorted subsets, roughly 200 ng genomic DNA, equal to 30,000 or so T cell genomes, was loaded into each replicate PCR. Purified libraries were quantified with a Qubit 3.0 fluorometer, sized on a Bioanalyzer 2100, and re-quantified with the KAPA Library Quantification kit. Every immunoSEQ 96-well plate was sequenced on a dedicated single-read 150-cycle Illumina NextSeq 550 flow cell. The paper's data handling went like this. Because the immunoSEQ output held only junctional sequences and lacked quality scores, the filtering could not match the filtering applied to full-length reads. Sequences were annotated with PyIR, a Python wrapper for IgBLAST v1.9, and V/J genes and CDR3 were assigned using IMGT germline references. Reads were removed for weak V/J assignments (E-value above 1e-6), missing CDR3, stop codons, out-of-frame junctions, or ambiguous translated residues. A V3J clonotype was defined by an identical inferred V gene, J gene, and CDR3 amino acid sequence. To compute the percentage overlap between repertoires, the number of shared unique clonotypes was divided by the size of the smaller repertoire. Richness of each repertoire was evaluated using RTK rarefaction, the Chao1 estimator, and Recon v2.1 estimates of unobserved clonotypes. For all TCRbeta clonotypes obtained by the gDNA method from a handful of donors, generation probabilities were computed with OLGA. As stored in TCRdb, this immuneACCESS dataset retains in-frame rearrangements with V and J assigned. A fraction of the clones does not appear; measured against another copy, unresolved V genes explain less than half of the discrepancy, and the remainder lacks a known reason. V and J calls and clone size are as listed in that table; D and trimming were resolved from the DNA. This sample lists about 2.3 million clones; 85% to 95% were detected once. Under 0.45% of the sample comes from the top ten.

Recombination linked TRBV5-1 to TRBJ2-3; 8 bases in the junction line up with TRBD1. This TCR was recovered from a man aged 18 to 29 in good health. Some clones in this sample may be carry-over from other donors' samples. Input material: naive CD4+ T cells from PBMCs. The cell subset or site label, as the study defines it: CD45RA+ positively selected. The CDR3: CASSPRSGGYTDTQYF. The sequenced DNA is TGCGCCAGCAGCCCCCGCTCAGGGGGCTATACAGATACGCAGTATTTT.